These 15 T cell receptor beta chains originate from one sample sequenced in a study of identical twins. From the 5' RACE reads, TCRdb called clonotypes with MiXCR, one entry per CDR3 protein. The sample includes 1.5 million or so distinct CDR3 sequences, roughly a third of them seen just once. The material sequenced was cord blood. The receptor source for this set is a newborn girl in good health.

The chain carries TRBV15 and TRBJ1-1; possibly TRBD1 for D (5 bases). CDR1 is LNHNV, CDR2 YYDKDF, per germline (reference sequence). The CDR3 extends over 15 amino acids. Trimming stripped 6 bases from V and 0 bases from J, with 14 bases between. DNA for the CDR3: TGTGCCACCAGAGGACGGACACCCTTGAACACTGAAGCTTTCTTT. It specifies CATRGRTPLNTEAFF.

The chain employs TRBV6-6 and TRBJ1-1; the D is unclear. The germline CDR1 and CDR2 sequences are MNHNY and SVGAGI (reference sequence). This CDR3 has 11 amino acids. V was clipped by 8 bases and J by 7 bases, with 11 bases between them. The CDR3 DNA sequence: TGTGCCAGCGGACTGGGCTTTGAAGCTTTCTTT. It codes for CASGLGFEAFF.

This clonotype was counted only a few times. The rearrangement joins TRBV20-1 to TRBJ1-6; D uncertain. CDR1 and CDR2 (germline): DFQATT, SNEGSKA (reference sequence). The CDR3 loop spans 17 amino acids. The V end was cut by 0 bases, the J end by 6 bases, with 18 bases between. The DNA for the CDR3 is TGCAGTGCTAGAGATCAGGAAAGCTATAGCCTTAATTCACCCCTCCACTTT. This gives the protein CSARDQESYSLNSPLHF.

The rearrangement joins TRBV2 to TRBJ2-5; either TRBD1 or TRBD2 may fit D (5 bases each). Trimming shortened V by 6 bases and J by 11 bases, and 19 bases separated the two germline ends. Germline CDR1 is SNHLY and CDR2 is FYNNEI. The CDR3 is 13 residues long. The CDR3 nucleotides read TGTGCCAGCAGCCGGGACGGCTACAATGAGCAGTACTTC. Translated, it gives CASSRDGYNEQYF.

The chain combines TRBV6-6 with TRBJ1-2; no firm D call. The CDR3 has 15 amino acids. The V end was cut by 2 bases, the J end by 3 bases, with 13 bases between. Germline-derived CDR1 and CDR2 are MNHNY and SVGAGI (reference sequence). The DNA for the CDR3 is TGTGCCAGCAGTTACCCAGGTCAACTTCACTATGGCTACACCTTC. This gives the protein CASSYPGQLHYGYTF.

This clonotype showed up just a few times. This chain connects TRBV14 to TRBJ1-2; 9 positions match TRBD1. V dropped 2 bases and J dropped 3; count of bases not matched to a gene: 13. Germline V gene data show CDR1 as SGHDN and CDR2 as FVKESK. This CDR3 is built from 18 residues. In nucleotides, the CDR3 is TGTGCCAGCAGCCAAAAGAGGACAGGGGCCAAGATTCACTATGGCTACACCTTC. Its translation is CASSQKRTGAKIHYGYTF. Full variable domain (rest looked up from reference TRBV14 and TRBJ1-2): EAGVTQFPSHSVIEKGQTVTLRCDPISGHDNLYWYRRVMGKEIKFLLHFVKESKQDESGMPNNRFLAERTGGTYSTLKVQPAELEDSGVYFCASSQKRTGAKIHYGYTFGSGTRLTVV.

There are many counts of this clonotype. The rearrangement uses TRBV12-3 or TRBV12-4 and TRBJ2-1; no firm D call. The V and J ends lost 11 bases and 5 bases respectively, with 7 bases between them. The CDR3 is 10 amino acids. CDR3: CAGRHNEQFF. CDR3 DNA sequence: TGTGCCGGTAGGCACAATGAGCAGTTCTTC.

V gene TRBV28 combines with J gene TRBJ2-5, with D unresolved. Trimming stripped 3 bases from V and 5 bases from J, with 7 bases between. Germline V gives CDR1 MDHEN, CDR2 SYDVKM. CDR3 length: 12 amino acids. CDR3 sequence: CASSLRYETQYF. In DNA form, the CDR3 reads TGTGCCAGCAGTTTGCGGTATGAGACCCAGTACTTC. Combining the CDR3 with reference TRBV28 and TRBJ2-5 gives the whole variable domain DVKVTQSSRYLVKRTGEKVFLECVQDMDHENMFWYRQDPGLGLRLIYFSYDVKMKEKGDIPEGYSVSREKKERFSLILESASTNQTSMYLCASSLRYETQYFGPGTRLLVL.

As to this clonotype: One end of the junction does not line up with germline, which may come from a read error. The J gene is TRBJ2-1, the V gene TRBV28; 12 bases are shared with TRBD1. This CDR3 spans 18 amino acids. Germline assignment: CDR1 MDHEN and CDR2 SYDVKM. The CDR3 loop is CASSLRDRGRGWGPEQFF. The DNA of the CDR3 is TGCGCCAGCAGTTTAAGGGACAGGGGGCGCGGGTGGGGCCCTGAGCAGTTCTTC.

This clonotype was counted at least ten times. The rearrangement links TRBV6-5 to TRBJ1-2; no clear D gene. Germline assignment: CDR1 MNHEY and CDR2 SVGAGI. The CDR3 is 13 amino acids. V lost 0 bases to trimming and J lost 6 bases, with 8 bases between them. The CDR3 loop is CASSYSGRDGYTF. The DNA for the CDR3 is TGTGCCAGCAGTTACTCAGGGAGGGATGGCTACACCTTC.

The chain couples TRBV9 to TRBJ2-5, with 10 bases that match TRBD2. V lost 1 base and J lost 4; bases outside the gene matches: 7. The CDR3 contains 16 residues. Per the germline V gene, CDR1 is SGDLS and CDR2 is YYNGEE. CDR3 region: CASSVQGASGRETQYF. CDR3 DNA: TGTGCCAGCAGCGTACAGGGGGCTAGCGGGAGAGAGACCCAGTACTTC.

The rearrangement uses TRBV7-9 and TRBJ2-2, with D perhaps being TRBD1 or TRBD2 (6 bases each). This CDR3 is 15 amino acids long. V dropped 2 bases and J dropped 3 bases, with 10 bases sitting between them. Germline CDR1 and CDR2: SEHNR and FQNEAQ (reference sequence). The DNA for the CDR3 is TGTGCCAGCAGCTTATGGGGGGCACACACCGGGGAGCTGTTTTTT. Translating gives CASSLWGAHTGELFF.

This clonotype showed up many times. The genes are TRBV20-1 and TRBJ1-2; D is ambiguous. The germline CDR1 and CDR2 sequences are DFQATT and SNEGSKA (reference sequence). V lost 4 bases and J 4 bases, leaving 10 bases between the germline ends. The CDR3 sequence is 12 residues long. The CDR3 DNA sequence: TGCAGTGCTATCAAGGTGGCCTATGGCTACACCTTC. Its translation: CSAIKVAYGYTF.

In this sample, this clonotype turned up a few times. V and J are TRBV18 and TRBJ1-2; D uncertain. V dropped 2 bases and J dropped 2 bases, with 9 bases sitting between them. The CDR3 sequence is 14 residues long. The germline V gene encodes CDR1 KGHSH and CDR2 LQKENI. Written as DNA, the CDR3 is TGTGCCAGCTCACCAACCAGAATAAACTATGGCTACACCTTC. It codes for CASSPTRINYGYTF.

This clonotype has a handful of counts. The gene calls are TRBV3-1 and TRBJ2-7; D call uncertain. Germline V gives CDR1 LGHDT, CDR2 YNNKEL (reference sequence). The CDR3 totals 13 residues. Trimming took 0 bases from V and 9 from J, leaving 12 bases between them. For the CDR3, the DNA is TGTGCCAGCAGCCAAGATATAAGAGGAGTGCAGTACTTC. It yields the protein CASSQDIRGVQYF.